This TCR beta chain was captured in a study of cytomegalovirus exposure and HLA in healthy donors. Turning to the study itself: As an earlier analysis found, around 200 million T cells yielded about 100 million unique TCR beta sequences. Of approximately 400 genotyped donors, 70% to 85% clustered with self-reported Caucasian donors.

The germline gives CDR1 LGHNA, CDR2 YNFKEQ. V gave up 3 bases and J gave up 7 bases; unmatched junction bases: 10. This CDR3 region has 16 residues. The primer mix had 60 Vbeta and 13 Jbeta primers. Assay used: immunoSEQ multiplex PCR; TCRdb lists only in-frame clones, some missing. The repertoire holds 150,000 to 250,000 clones, roughly 72% seen once, with roughly 2% in the top ten. Likely unrecorded immune exposures existed in these nominally healthy donors. This receptor was obtained from a man aged 25 to 40 in good health and CMV-seronegative. Source material: PBMCs. The chain is built from TRBV4-2 and TRBJ1-4, with 8 positions matching TRBD1. The chain's CDR3 is CASSQGGQGRSEKLFF. The CDR3 DNA follows: TGTGCCAGCAGCCAGGGAGGACAGGGACGGAGTGAAAAACTGTTTTTT.